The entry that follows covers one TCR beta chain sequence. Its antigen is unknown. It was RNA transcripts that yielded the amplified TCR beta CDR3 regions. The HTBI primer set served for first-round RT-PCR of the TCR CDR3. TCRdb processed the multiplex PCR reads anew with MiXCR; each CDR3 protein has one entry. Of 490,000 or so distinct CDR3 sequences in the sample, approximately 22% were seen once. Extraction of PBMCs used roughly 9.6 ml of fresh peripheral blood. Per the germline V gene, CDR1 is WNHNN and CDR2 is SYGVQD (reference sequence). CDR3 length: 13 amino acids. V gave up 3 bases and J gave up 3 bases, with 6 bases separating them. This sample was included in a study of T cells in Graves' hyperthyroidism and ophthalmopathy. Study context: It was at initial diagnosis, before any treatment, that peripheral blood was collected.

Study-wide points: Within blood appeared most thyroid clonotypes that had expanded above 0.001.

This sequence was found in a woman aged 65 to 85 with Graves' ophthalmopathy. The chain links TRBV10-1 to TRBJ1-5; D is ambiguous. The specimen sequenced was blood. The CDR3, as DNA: TGCGCCAGCAGTGAAGGGTACAATCAGCCCCAGCATTTT. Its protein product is CASSEGYNQPQHF.